The 6 T cell receptor beta chains below all came from one sample that was sequenced in a study of CD8 T cells in ankylosing spondylitis. TCRdb processed the 5' RACE reads anew with MiXCR; each CDR3 protein has one entry. The sample shows 150,000 to 250,000 distinct CDR3 sequences, 9.5% to 15% of them seen only once. The material sequenced was blood, either unsorted or a sorted T cell fraction (not recorded which). The receptors derive from a male donor with ankylosing spondylitis or in good health (not recorded which).

This clonotype was seen only a few times. This sequence joins TRBV27 and TRBJ2-1; 8 bases are shared with TRBD2. CDR1 and CDR2 (germline): MNHEY, SMNVEV (reference sequence). The CDR3 contains 15 residues. The V segment lost 2 bases and the J segment 3 bases; nucleotides outside the gene matches: 3. This chain's CDR3 is CASSLSSGDYNEQFF. CDR3 bases: TGTGCCAGCAGTTTAAGTAGCGGGGACTACAATGAGCAGTTCTTC.

This clonotype showed up just a few times. The chain recombines TRBV6-2 or TRBV6-3 with TRBJ1-5, with 7 bases that match TRBD1. There are 15 residues in the CDR3. The junction had 6 bases not matched to a gene; V was cut back by 6 bases and J by 1 base. The V gene's germline CDR1 is MNHEY and CDR2 SVGEGT. CDR3 nucleotides: TGTGCCAGCAGCCCGACAGGGCACAGCAATCAGCCCCAGCATTTT. This gives the protein CASSPTGHSNQPQHF.

In its sample, this clonotype was seen a few times. This chain links TRBV4-1 with TRBJ2-7; TRBD2 agrees at 7 bases. The CDR3 runs 14 residues. Germline loops: CDR1 MGHRA, CDR2 YSYEKL. With 0 bases clipped from V and 5 bases from J, the junction kept 4 bases outside the gene matches. The CDR3 here is CASSQDSGGDEQYF. CDR3 nucleotides: TGCGCCAGCAGCCAAGATTCTGGGGGGGACGAGCAGTACTTC.

This clonotype was counted only a few times. This chain joins TRBV5-6 and TRBJ2-5; tentative D call: TRBD2 (5 bases). Between the trimmed V and J ends, which lost 5 bases and 2 bases, there was a span of 22 bases. Germline assignment: CDR1 SGHDT and CDR2 YYEEEE. The CDR3 has 17 residues. In DNA form, the CDR3 reads TGTGCCAGCAGTCCCCCGTCGGGGTTGCCAGGACAAGAGACCCAGTACTTC. Translated: CASSPPSGLPGQETQYF.

At least ten counts were recorded for this clonotype. Written as DNA, the CDR3 is TGTGCCAGCAGTTTAGGGGGCGCGGACACTGAAGCTTTCTTT. It encodes CASSLGGADTEAFF. V and J are TRBV12-3 or TRBV12-4 and TRBJ1-1; perhaps TRBD1 as D (5 bases). This CDR3 has 14 amino acids. Between the trimmed V and J ends, which lost 1 base and 3 bases, there was a span of 9 bases.

V and J are TRBV9 and TRBJ2-3; D not resolved. Germline CDR1 is SGDLS and CDR2 is YYNGEE. V gave up 2 bases and J gave up 2 bases, with 12 bases separating them. The CDR3 totals 15 residues. The CDR3 loop is CASSVGGVVTDTQYF. CDR3 bases: TGTGCCAGCAGCGTGGGTGGGGTCGTCACAGATACGCAGTATTTT.